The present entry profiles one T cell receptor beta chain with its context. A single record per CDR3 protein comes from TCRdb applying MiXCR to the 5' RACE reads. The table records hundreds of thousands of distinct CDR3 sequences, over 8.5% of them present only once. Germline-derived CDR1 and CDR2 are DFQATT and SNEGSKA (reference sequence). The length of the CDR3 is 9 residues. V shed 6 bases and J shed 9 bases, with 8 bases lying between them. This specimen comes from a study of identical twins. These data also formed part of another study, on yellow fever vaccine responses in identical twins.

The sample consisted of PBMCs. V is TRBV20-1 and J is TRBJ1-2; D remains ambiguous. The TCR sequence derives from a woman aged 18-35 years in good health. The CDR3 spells CSAAVSYTF. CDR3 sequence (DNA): TGCAGTGCAGCCGTAAGCTACACCTTC.